The TCR beta chain described here comes from a study of cytotoxic CD8 clonotypes in ibrutinib-treated CLL. Across the study: The group held 10 to 11 relapsed/refractory and about 15 treatment-naive patients, with 17 IGHV unmutated. Findings and limits, study-wide: Progressing and sustained-remission patients had different sampling times.

V was clipped by 1 base and J by 9 bases; unmatched bases: 12. CDR3 size: 16 residues. The V gene's germline CDR1 is SGHKS and CDR2 YYEKEE (reference sequence). TCRdb's table, derived via immunoSEQ multiplex PCR, lists solely in-frame clones and lacks some. The sample yields approximately 92,000 clones, 77% seen once. This clone was seen just once. What it binds is not known. The sample was PBMCs, taken after 24 months of ibrutinib treatment. The receptor comes from a human donor with chronic lymphocytic leukemia. This chain joins TRBV5-5 and TRBJ2-1; 8 nucleotides agree with TRBD2. In DNA, the CDR3 is TGTGCCAGCAGCTTGAGCGGGGGCAGTTATCTGGGTGAGCAGTTCTTC. Translation: CASSLSGGSYLGEQFF. The full variable domain, rest sourced from reference TRBV5-5 and TRBJ2-1, is DAGVTQSPTHLIKTRGQQVTLRCSPISGHKSVSWYQQVLGQGPQFIFQYYEKEERGRGNFPDRFSARQFPNYSSELNVNALLLGDSALYLCASSLSGGSYLGEQFFGPGTRLTVL.